This T cell receptor beta chain was retrieved from a study of CD8 T cells in ankylosing spondylitis (dated by TCRdb to about 2017). General notes on the study: T cell receptor beta repertoires were profiled in healthy donors and ankylosing spondylitis patients so that disease-linked TCR variants could be found. The full study cohort was made up of about 25 ankylosing spondylitis patients and 108 healthy donors. Peripheral blood samples were taken, and synovial fluid was additionally collected from ankylosing spondylitis patients. Points the paper makes about the study in general: A TCR beta motif made up of several highly homologous amino acid variants appeared to be characteristic of blood from ankylosing spondylitis patients. The disease-linked clones were reported as significantly enriched in matched synovial fluid samples from ankylosing spondylitis patients. Some motif variants had previously been reported in the synovial fluid and blood of reactive arthritis patients, which suggests shared mechanisms of disease initiation. The disease-linked clones had a CD8+ phenotype and were found at relatively low frequencies in peripheral blood.

The run used an Illumina HiSeq 2500. Quantitative 5'-RACE with molecular barcodes was the method used to prepare the TCR beta libraries. The original methods were these. To identify disease-linked TCR variants, a new computational method was used, one built on a probabilistic model of VDJ rearrangement. Clones were called with MiXCR by TCRdb after fastp trimmed the public reads at Q25, and only in-frame beta chains were retained. Rows with one shared CDR3 protein collapse into an entry with the most common genes and DNA. These V and J calls derive from TCRdb rather than the authors' analysis. In all, the sample holds about 240,000 distinct CDR3 sequences, and 8.6% of those were seen once. Of the sample, under 7.5% is held by the ten largest clones. This clonotype was recorded many times. Its cognate antigen has yet to be identified. No quality values exist for individual bases; no much larger clone is one base distant.

CDR1 and CDR2 (DFQATT, SNEGSKA) derive from the germline V gene (reference sequence). The junction carries 11 bases between V and J, which are trimmed by 4 bases and 10 bases respectively. The CDR3 measures 11 amino acids from cysteine to phenylalanine. The kept DNA is CDR3 alone, 33 bases in frame from the first base. This receptor was obtained from a male donor with ankylosing spondylitis or in good health (not recorded which). This chain joins TRBV20-1 to TRBJ2-1; a tentative D call is TRBD2 (6 bases match). Sequencing input: blood, either unsorted or a sorted T cell fraction (not recorded which). The CDR3 here reads CSAKGLLEQFF. The nucleotide sequence is given as TGCAGTGCTAAGGGACTCCTAGAGCAGTTCTTC.